Sequencing of this TCR beta chain was carried out in a study of control samples from healthy donors and cancer patients (dated by TCRdb to the early 2020s). On this clone itself: What this receptor recognizes is not known. No quality values exist for individual bases; no much larger clone is one base distant.

Based on the germline V gene, the CDR1 and CDR2 sequences are SGHTA and FQGTGA. Ends trimmed: V by 5 bases, J by 7 bases; bases unmatched to a gene: 12. Taken from cysteine to phenylalanine, the CDR3 has 16 residues. CDR3 DNA is the only sequence kept; it has 48 bases, read in frame from the first base. The protocol used for the library was the immunoSEQ multiplex PCR assay. TCRdb holds this immuneACCESS table with in-frame rearrangements only. Some clones are missing; in checked studies, unresolved V genes explain under half, and the rest has no known cause. The sample yields tens of thousands of clones; more than 70% were counted once. The top ten constitute roughly 43% of the sample.

The specimen sequenced was PBMCs. This receptor chain uses TRBV7-3 and TRBJ2-1; TRBD2 agrees with 9 junctional bases. The TCR originated in a man aged 50-59 years with head and neck cancer. The DNA is TGTGCCAGCAGCCCCCCCGGGATAGCGGGAGCGAATGAGCAGTTCTTC. Translated, this is CASSPPGIAGANEQFF.